These 27 T cell receptor beta chains came from one sample sequenced in a study of regulatory T cells in long-lasting Graves disease. CDR3 regions were amplified by Arm-PCR using iRepertoire HTBI primers to build TCR beta libraries. TCRdb reanalysed the multiplex PCR reads using MiXCR and keeps one entry per CDR3 protein. This repertoire shows around 450,000 distinct CDR3 sequences, about 17% found once; its top ten account for approximately 12%. Time point in this sample: newly diagnosed GD, antithyroid drugs for less than 3 months. Making the TCR library involved RNA that had been extracted from PBMCs. These data were likewise used in another study, on T cells in Graves' hyperthyroidism and ophthalmopathy.

The material sequenced was peripheral blood mononuclear cells (PBMCs), taken at new diagnosis, from a patient treated with antithyroid drugs. Every receptor here comes from a man aged 35 to 55 with Graves disease.

This clonotype was counted at least ten times. The CDR3 is CASSHTWEQFF. The CDR3, as DNA: TGTGCCAGCAGCCATACGTGGGAGCAGTTCTTC. J is TRBJ2-1 and V is TRBV7-2; D call uncertain. The germline V and J ends were trimmed by 5 bases and 10 bases, with 9 bases remaining between them. The germline gives CDR1 SGHTA, CDR2 FQGNSA. The CDR3 consists of 11 residues. Full variable domain (rest looked up from reference TRBV7-2 and TRBJ2-1): GAGVSQSPSNKVTEKGKDVELRCDPISGHTALYWYRQSLGQGLEFLIYFQGNSAPDKSGLPSDRFSAERTGGSVSTLTIQRTQQEDSAVYLCASSHTWEQFFGPGTRLTVL.

The chain joins TRBV20-1 to TRBJ2-5; D unresolved. Germline values: CDR1 DFQATT, CDR2 SNEGSKA (reference sequence). The CDR3 is 15 residues long. Trimming took 6 bases from V and 5 from J, leaving 22 bases between them. CDR3 DNA sequence: TGCAGTGCACGAGCCCCGGGCCAAAGACGGGAGACCCAGTACTTC. Translated, it gives CSARAPGQRRETQYF.

V and J are TRBV12-5 and TRBJ1-5, with D possibly being TRBD1 (5 bases). The germline V gene encodes CDR1 LGHNT and CDR2 FRNRAP. The CDR3 covers 14 residues. V lost 6 bases and J 6 bases, leaving 15 bases between the germline ends. CDR3 in amino acids: CASGTGTVSQPQHF. The CDR3 DNA reads as TGTGCTAGTGGCACGGGGACGGTTAGTCAGCCCCAGCATTTT.

This clonotype was recorded many times. This rearrangement joins TRBV24-1 to TRBJ2-3, with 7 positions matching TRBD2. V was pared by 6 bases and J by 0 bases, with 8 bases of the junction left unmatched. This CDR3 contains 16 residues. Germline V CDR1 and CDR2: KGHDR, SFDVKD. CDR3 protein: CATSHRSSGSTDTQYF. The CDR3 nucleotides are TGTGCCACCAGTCATCGATCTAGCGGAAGCACAGATACGCAGTATTTT.

This clonotype came up many times. The chain has TRBV12-3 or TRBV12-4 and TRBJ1-4; TRBD1 matches 12 bases. This CDR3 is built from 15 residues. V dropped 6 bases and J dropped 5; count of bases not matched to a gene: 4. CDR3 DNA: TGTGCCAGCAGGGGGACAGGGGGCGCGAATGAAAAACTGTTTTTT. Protein sequence: CASRGTGGANEKLFF.

This clonotype occurred many times. V gene TRBV2 combines with J gene TRBJ1-2; D call uncertain. Deletions cut 6 bases from V and 7 bases from J, with 12 bases between. The CDR3 contains 12 residues. In germline, CDR1 is SNHLY, CDR2 FYNNEI. The CDR3 sequence is CASRAVTGGYTF. DNA for the CDR3: TGTGCCAGCAGGGCCGTTACGGGTGGCTACACCTTC.

In this sample, this clonotype turned up many times. V and J are TRBV29-1 and TRBJ1-1; no clear D gene. From germline, CDR1 is SQVTM and CDR2 ANQGSEA. V was clipped by 4 bases and J by 0 bases, with 6 bases between them. The CDR3 contains 12 residues. Written as DNA, the CDR3 is TGCAGCGTTGGAGTAGTGAACACTGAAGCTTTCTTT. Protein: CSVGVVNTEAFF.

The sample holds a few counts of this clonotype. This sequence joins TRBV12-3 or TRBV12-4 and TRBJ2-1, with TRBD1 matching over 8 bases. The ends lost 5 bases at V and 6 bases at J; junction bases unmatched: 6. The CDR3 consists of 14 residues. In DNA, the CDR3 is TGTGCCAGCAGTCCTCTTGGACAGGGCAATGAGCAGTTCTTC. Amino acid sequence: CASSPLGQGNEQFF.

This clonotype was seen a handful of times. V is TRBV19 and J is TRBJ2-1, with unresolved D. The CDR3 loop spans 11 amino acids. The germline gives CDR1 LNHDA, CDR2 SQIVND (reference sequence). Between the trimmed V and J ends, which lost 8 bases and 4 bases, there was a span of 6 bases. CDR3 coding DNA: TGTGCCAGTGGTAGGTACAATGAGCAGTTCTTC. Translated, it gives CASGRYNEQFF.

The J gene is TRBJ2-7, the V gene TRBV14, with 7 bases fitting TRBD1. The CDR3 length is 16 residues. The V gene's germline CDR1 is SGHDN and CDR2 FVKESK. Trimming at V came to 1 base and at J to 1 base, leaving 7 bases not matched to a gene. CDR3 nucleotide sequence: TGTGCCAGCAGCCAAGTCGACAGGGCCCAGTCCTACGAGCAGTACTTC. This codes for CASSQVDRAQSYEQYF.

V and J are TRBV6-1 and TRBJ2-7, with a weak D call TRBD2 (5 bases). V was cut by 9 bases and J by 6 bases, with 24 bases left in between. Germline CDR1 is MNHNS and CDR2 is SASEGT. The CDR3 runs to 15 residues. The CDR3 sequence is CASHNLEPPRGEQYF. The CDR3 nucleotides are TGTGCCAGTCATAACTTGGAACCACCTCGGGGCGAGCAGTACTTC.

The chain employs TRBV14 and TRBJ2-2; D might be TRBD2 (5 bases). The CDR3 totals 15 residues. Germline CDR1 reads SGHDN; CDR2 reads FVKESK. Trimming shortened V by 2 bases and J by 4 bases, and 11 bases separated the two germline ends. This chain's CDR3 is CASSQQITSTGELFF. The DNA of the CDR3 is TGTGCCAGCAGCCAACAAATTACTAGCACCGGGGAGCTGTTTTTT.

This clonotype has at least ten counts. The chain employs TRBV2 and TRBJ2-3, with D possibly being TRBD2 (5 bases). The CDR3 length is 11 residues. Looked up from germline, CDR1 is SNHLY and CDR2 is FYNNEI. V was trimmed by 4 bases and J by 8 bases, leaving 7 bases between them. This CDR3 is CASSVLATQYF. The CDR3 DNA reads TGTGCCAGCAGTGTTCTAGCTACGCAGTATTTT.

This clonotype was observed a few times. This chain connects TRBV5-1 to TRBJ2-2; 13 bases map to TRBD2. V trimming: 4 bases; J trimming: 6 bases; junction bases outside the gene matches: 6. Germline V gene lookup returns CDR1 SGHRS and CDR2 YFSETQ. The CDR3 loop spans 16 amino acids. The CDR3 sequence: CASSTGLAGFSGELFF. The CDR3 coding sequence is TGCGCCAGCAGCACGGGACTAGCGGGATTCTCCGGGGAGCTGTTTTTT.

This clonotype was counted a few times. The rearrangement joins TRBV12-5 to TRBJ2-1; TRBD2 matches 10 bases. CDR1 and CDR2 from the germline V gene are LGHNT and FRNRAP. CDR3 length: 14 residues. Trimming cost V 6 bases and J 6 bases; bases outside gene matches: 5. This CDR3 is CASGPRTSGNEQFF. The CDR3 nucleotides are TGTGCTAGTGGCCCTAGGACTAGCGGCAATGAGCAGTTCTTC.

This rearrangement joins TRBV6-2 or TRBV6-3 to TRBJ1-2; weak D call: TRBD1 (5 bases). V was trimmed by 6 bases and J by 7 bases, leaving 15 bases between them. In germline, CDR1 is MNHEY, CDR2 SVGEGT. This CDR3 has 13 residues. The CDR3 region has the DNA TGTGCCAGCAGCCAATTCCAGGGTTCTGGCTACACCTTC. Protein product: CASSQFQGSGYTF.

This chain joins TRBV24-1 and TRBJ2-1; tentative D call: TRBD1 (6 bases). The V gene lost 3 bases and the J gene lost 7 bases, with 18 bases spanning the gap. Germline V gene lookup returns CDR1 KGHDR and CDR2 SFDVKD. This CDR3 region has 16 residues. Written as DNA, the CDR3 is TGTGCCACCAGTGATCCCGGGATAGGGGGTTTTAATGAGCAGTTCTTC. It encodes CATSDPGIGGFNEQFF.

This clonotype was picked up a small number of times. The chain couples TRBV6-1 to TRBJ2-7; D unclear. V lost 1 base and J lost 4, with 11 bases in between. CDR1 is MNHNS and CDR2 is SASEGT in the germline V gene. This CDR3 spans 14 amino acids. The CDR3 reads CASSEDVFGYEQYF. The CDR3 bases are TGTGCCAGCAGTGAAGACGTATTTGGTTACGAGCAGTACTTC.

This clonotype showed up many times. V usage is TRBV2 and J usage is TRBJ1-5; 12 positions match TRBD1. The ends lost 5 bases at V and 3 bases at J; junction bases unmatched: 11. This CDR3 region has 18 residues. Looked up from germline, CDR1 is SNHLY and CDR2 is FYNNEI. CDR3 sequence reads: CASSRGRDRGRVNQPQHF. CDR3 DNA sequence: TGTGCCAGCAGTAGAGGTCGGGACAGGGGGCGCGTCAATCAGCCCCAGCATTTT.

This clonotype was seen repeatedly, ten times or more. The CDR3 protein is CASKTHGGTGGYEQYF. CDR3 coding DNA: TGTGCCAGCAAAACCCACGGGGGGACAGGGGGCTACGAGCAGTACTTC. The rearrangement uses TRBV6-1 and TRBJ2-7, with 11 bases fitting TRBD1. Looked up from germline, CDR1 is MNHNS and CDR2 is SASEGT. This CDR3 contains 16 residues. J lost 3 bases, V lost 7 bases, and 11 bases had no gene match.

Only a few counts were recorded for this clonotype. The V call is TRBV5-8, the J call TRBJ2-3, with no clear D. The CDR3 contains 14 residues. Germline-derived CDR1 and CDR2 are SGHTS and YDEGEE. The V end was cut by 2 bases, the J end by 2 bases, with 9 bases between. The CDR3 sequence is CASSFPPNTDTQYF. CDR3 coding DNA: TGTGCCAGCAGCTTTCCCCCCAACACAGATACGCAGTATTTT.

This clonotype has at least ten counts. The rearrangement links TRBV20-1 to TRBJ2-1, with D unclear. V was clipped by 3 bases and J by 0 bases, with 6 bases between them. The CDR3 sequence is 13 residues long. Germline loops: CDR1 DFQATT, CDR2 SNEGSKA (reference sequence). The CDR3 DNA is TGCAGTGCTAGCTGGGGCTCCTACAATGAGCAGTTCTTC. Its translation is CSASWGSYNEQFF.

This clonotype was picked up a small number of times. The chain couples TRBV29-1 to TRBJ2-3; tentative D call: TRBD1 (5 bases). The CDR3 covers 13 residues. The germline V gene encodes CDR1 SQVTM and CDR2 ANQGSEA. Trimming took 4 bases from V and 2 from J, leaving 10 bases between them. The DNA for the CDR3 is TGCAGCGTTGCAGGGCTAAACACAGATACGCAGTATTTT. Its protein is CSVAGLNTDTQYF.

This clonotype was detected ten times or more. The chain is built from TRBV11-3 and TRBJ2-1, with 15 bases aligning to TRBD2. The CDR3 is 17 amino acids. Germline V lookup: CDR1 SGHNT, CDR2 YENEEA. V shed 5 bases and J 10 bases; nucleotides not matched to a gene: 12. CDR3 coding DNA: TGTGCCAGCAGCCCCGGGACTAGCGGGAGGCCCCGAGGGGAGCAGTTCTTC. Translation: CASSPGTSGRPRGEQFF.

This clonotype has ten or more counts. The chain combines TRBV7-9 with TRBJ2-7, with 10 nucleotides matching TRBD1. There are 15 residues in the CDR3. J was trimmed by 3 bases and V by 4 bases; bases with no gene match: 6. Germline CDR1 SEHNR, CDR2 FQNEAQ (reference sequence). The CDR3 here is CASSSQRTGGYEQYF. The CDR3 DNA reads as TGTGCCAGCAGCTCCCAAAGGACAGGGGGCTACGAGCAGTACTTC.

This clonotype was seen ten or more times. DNA of the CDR3: TGTGCCAGCAGCCCAGAAGGTCACACTGAGCAGTTCTTC. Translated: CASSPEGHTEQFF. J is TRBJ2-1 and V is TRBV11-2; D gene unclear. V was clipped by 5 bases and J by 9 bases, with 14 bases between them. The CDR3 sequence is 13 residues long. The V gene's germline CDR1 is SGHAT and CDR2 FQNNGV. Full variable domain (rest looked up from reference TRBV11-2 and TRBJ2-1): EAGVAQSPRYKIIEKRQSVAFWCNPISGHATLYWYQQILGQGPKLLIQFQNNGVVDDSQLPKDRFSAERLKGVDSTLKIQPAKLEDSAVYLCASSPEGHTEQFFGPGTRLTVL.

This clonotype was counted ten times or more. The V and J genes are TRBV5-1 and TRBJ2-7; D is tentatively TRBD1 or TRBD2 (5 bases each). The CDR3 consists of 14 residues. Germline CDR1 is SGHRS and CDR2 is YFSETQ. Trimming cost V 3 bases and J 5 bases, with 15 bases left between them. Written as DNA, the CDR3 is TGCGCCAGCAGCTCCGGGACGGTCCCCCACGAGCAGTACTTC. Amino acid sequence: CASSSGTVPHEQYF.